This is a list of T cell receptor beta chains from one sample in a study of T cells in Graves' hyperthyroidism and ophthalmopathy. One entry per CDR3 protein results from TCRdb running MiXCR on the multiplex PCR reads. The sample holds about 360,000 distinct CDR3 sequences, approximately 13% seen once. Material: blood. The receptors derive from a woman in her late teens or twenties with Graves' hyperthyroidism. Each CDR3 is given with its conserved first and last residue. Each record gives: J gene, D gene, clone size, V gene, CDR3 protein, CDR3 DNA. D genes are given only for firm matches. Clone sizes are given selectively: once, few, many, or a class where the clone is expanded.

>TRBJ1-1|NA|many|TRBV20-1
CSAFHGLKGTAFF
TGCAGTGCTTTCCATGGACTGAAGGGGACAGCTTTCTTT
>TRBJ1-1|NA|many|TRBV12-3/TRBV12-4
CASSPGNTEAFF
TGTGCCAGCAGTCCCGGGAACACTGAAGCTTTCTTT
>TRBJ2-1|TRBD2|few|TRBV4-3
CASSQTETSGLYNEQFF
TGCGCCAGCAGCCAGACCGAGACTAGCGGACTATACAATGAGCAGTTCTTC
>TRBJ2-7|TRBD2|many|TRBV28
CAILGLAGLSYEQYF
TGTGCCATCCTAGGACTAGCGGGACTCTCCTACGAGCAGTACTTC
>TRBJ1-2|TRBD1|many|TRBV11-2
CASTTFRDRAGYTF
TGTGCCAGCACGACCTTCCGGGACAGGGCAGGCTACACCTTC
>TRBJ2-2|TRBD2|NA|TRBV15
CAIGRLAGSGELFF
TGTGCCATCGGTCGACTAGCGGGATCCGGGGAGCTGTTTTTT
>TRBJ1-2|TRBD1|NA|TRBV19
CASSPQGAYGYTF
TGTGCCAGTAGCCCACAGGGGGCCTATGGCTACACCTTC
>TRBJ2-2|TRBD2|few|TRBV7-3
CASSLFLAGAGELFF
TGTGCCAGCAGCTTATTTCTAGCGGGGGCCGGGGAGCTGTTTTTT
>TRBJ1-2|NA|many|TRBV13
CASSSGHTNYGYTF
TGTGCCAGCAGCTCGGGGCATACTAACTATGGCTACACCTTC
>TRBJ2-7|NA|many|TRBV5-1
CASRPESGTSYEQYF
TGCGCCAGCAGACCAGAATCGGGGACCTCCTACGAGCAGTACTTC
>TRBJ1-2|NA|few|TRBV5-8
CASSLATVSPRSHGHTF
TGTGCCAGCAGCTTGGCTACAGTCTCACCACGGAGTCATGGCCACACCTTC
>TRBJ2-3|TRBD2|few|TRBV10-3
CAISESRFERGGTDTQYF
TGTGCCATCAGTGAGTCAAGGTTCGAGCGGGGTGGCACAGATACGCAGTATTTT
>TRBJ2-3|NA|many|TRBV10-3
CAISGQGGDTQYF
TGTGCCATCAGTGGCCAGGGGGGGGATACGCAGTATTTT
>TRBJ1-1|NA|many|TRBV7-8
CASSPRGENTEAFF
TGTGCCAGCAGCCCCCGGGGTGAGAACACTGAAGCTTTCTTT
>TRBJ2-5|NA|many|TRBV4-3
CASSQGSQKETQYF
TGCGCCAGCAGCCAAGGTTCCCAGAAAGAGACCCAGTACTTC
>TRBJ2-7|NA|many|TRBV7-2
CASSLDGTYMQYF
TGTGCCAGCAGCTTAGATGGGACCTACATGCAGTACTTC
>TRBJ2-1|TRBD2|few|TRBV19
CASSITAGGNEQFF
TGTGCCAGTAGTATAACAGCGGGGGGCAATGAGCAGTTCTTC
>TRBJ1-2|NA|many|TRBV2
CASLIQEGGYTF
TGTGCCAGCCTTATACAGGAAGGTGGCTACACCTTC
>TRBJ1-4|NA|many|TRBV7-9
CASSHGTGNEKLFF
TGTGCCAGCAGCCATGGGACGGGGAATGAAAAACTGTTTTTT
>TRBJ2-7|NA|few|TRBV19
CASSPARTTYEQYF
TGTGCCAGTAGTCCGGCGAGGACTACTTACGAGCAGTACTTC
>TRBJ2-3|NA|many|TRBV6-6
CASSYDRNSDTQYF
TGTGCCAGCAGTTACGATAGAAACTCAGATACGCAGTATTTT
>TRBJ2-6|NA|NA|TRBV6-5
CASSYSPGFVGSGANVLTF
TGTGCCAGCAGTTACTCGCCGGGATTCGTGGGCTCTGGGGCCAACGTCCTGACTTTC
>TRBJ2-7|NA|NA|TRBV7-8
CASSLEAGQTYEQYF
TGTGCCAGCAGCTTAGAAGCGGGCCAAACCTACGAGCAGTACTTC
>TRBJ2-7|NA|many|TRBV28
CASSLDWRPSYEQYF
TGTGCCAGCAGTTTAGATTGGAGACCTTCCTACGAGCAGTACTTC
>TRBJ2-2|NA|NA|TRBV10-2
CASSTYRARAGRFRELFF
TGCGCCAGCTCGACTTATCGCGCCCGGGCAGGGAGATTCCGGGAGCTGTTTTTT
>TRBJ1-1|NA|many|TRBV12-3/TRBV12-4
CASSLVGSITNTEAFF
TGTGCCAGCAGTTTAGTCGGCAGTATAACGAACACTGAAGCTTTCTTT
>TRBJ2-7|NA|many|TRBV6-2/TRBV6-3
CASSYTGNEQYF
TGTGCCAGCAGTTATACGGGGAACGAGCAGTACTTC
>TRBJ2-7|NA|many|TRBV28
CASSLEGIPFYGQYF
TGTGCCAGCAGTTTAGAAGGAATACCCTTTTACGGGCAGTACTTC
>TRBJ1-2|TRBD1|many|TRBV27
CASTGQGMGDGYTF
TGTGCCAGCACAGGACAGGGGATGGGTGATGGCTACACCTTC
>TRBJ2-5|NA|many|TRBV7-9
CASSPLGRAQETQYF
TGTGCCAGCAGCCCCCTGGGGCGGGCCCAAGAGACCCAGTACTTC
>TRBJ2-7|NA|many|TRBV20-1
CSARDRVRSYEQYF
TGCAGTGCTAGAGATCGGGTCAGATCCTACGAGCAGTACTTC
>TRBJ1-1|NA|many|TRBV2
CASSGTDTEAFF
TGTGCCAGCAGTGGGACAGACACTGAAGCTTTCTTT
>TRBJ1-6|NA|many|TRBV2
CASQQGLRSPLHF
TGTGCCAGCCAACAGGGTCTTCGTTCACCCCTCCACTTT
>TRBJ1-2|TRBD1|many|TRBV25-1
CASSESRQGGPNYGYTF
TGTGCCAGCAGTGAATCCCGACAGGGGGGACCTAACTATGGCTACACCTTC
>TRBJ1-5|NA|many|TRBV20-1
CSARMGRGGNQPQHF
TGCAGTGCTAGAATGGGCCGGGGGGGCAATCAGCCCCAGCATTTT
>TRBJ2-3|NA|few|TRBV11-2
CASNPAGGTDTQYF
TGTGCCAGCAACCCCGCCGGGGGCACAGATACGCAGTATTTT
>TRBJ2-5|NA|few|TRBV5-4
CASSLEGPQETQYF
TGTGCCAGCAGCTTGGAAGGGCCACAAGAGACCCAGTACTTC
>TRBJ1-4|NA|few|TRBV5-8
CASSSQRGSEKLFF
TGTGCCAGCAGCTCCCAGAGGGGGAGTGAAAAACTGTTTTTT
>TRBJ2-7|TRBD2|many|TRBV2
CASSEASVAGVDEQYF
TGTGCCAGCAGTGAAGCGTCGGTAGCGGGAGTCGACGAGCAGTACTTC
>TRBJ2-7|NA|many|TRBV28
CASSRIEQYF
TGTGCCAGCAGTCGGATCGAGCAGTACTTC
>TRBJ1-2|NA|NA|TRBV18
CASSPPREQQPNYGYTF
TGTGCCAGCTCACCACCGAGGGAGCAGCAGCCTAACTATGGCTACACCTTC
>TRBJ2-2|NA|few|TRBV20-1
CSASPGTGELFF
TGCAGTGCTAGTCCGGGGACCGGGGAGCTGTTTTTT